This TCR beta chain was obtained from a study of blood T cell repertoires in COVID-19. Study at large: Donors in the United States, Italy and Spain gave samples during acute or convalescent COVID-19.

A Seattle source enrolled patients during active infection and followed them longitudinally. Original methodology: Estimation of nucleated cell counts relied on the amplification of reference gene primers. Clones were sequenced by immunoSEQ multiplex PCR, and TCRdb holds only the in-frame ones, with some missing. V and J calls and clone size are as listed in that table; D and trimming were resolved from the DNA. The profile shows 450,000 or so clones, roughly 90% of them singletons. The length of the CDR3 is 15 residues. V trimming: 5 bases; J trimming: 0 bases; junction bases outside the gene matches: 4. The germline V gene has CDR1 LNHDA and CDR2 SQIVND (reference sequence).

Specimen: peripheral blood. The origin of this receptor is a man aged 18 to 29 with COVID-19, enrolled during active disease. This chain uses TRBV19 with TRBJ2-7; 10 positions agree with TRBD2. Here the CDR3 DNA reads TGTGCCAGTAGTCCACTAGCGGGGTTCTCCTACGAGCAGTACTTC. This encodes CASSPLAGFSYEQYF. The entire variable domain, with the rest obtained from reference TRBV19 and TRBJ2-7, is as follows: DGGITQSPKYLFRKEGQNVTLSCEQNLNHDAMYWYRQDPGQGLRLIYYSQIVNDFQKGDIAEGYSVSREKKESFPLTVTSAQKNPTAFYLCASSPLAGFSYEQYFGPGTRLTVT.